What follows are 29 T cell receptor beta chains derived from one specimen sequenced in a study of CD8+ T cells in alopecia areata (dated by TCRdb to 2016 to 2018). Libraries were prepared through the immunoSEQ multiplex PCR assay. To provide template for TCR sequencing, every sample had RNA extracted and reverse transcribed into cDNA. Not all clones reach the TCRdb copy of this immuneACCESS table, which keeps in-frame sequences only. Checked studies attribute under half of the gap to unresolved V genes and leave the rest unexplained. The sample table contains around 8,000 clones; only one count was recorded for roughly 70% of them. Together, the top ten hold about 2.9% of the sample. In 4 or 5 patients from the biomarker study, an additional sort separated CD25+CD127- cells out of the CD4+ cells. Sequenced material: CD4+ Tregs sorted from blood. The receptors here all came from a human donor with alopecia areata.

This chain connects TRBV28 to TRBJ2-5, with TRBD1 matching over 7 bases. Per the germline V gene, CDR1 is MDHEN and CDR2 is SYDVKM. V shed 5 bases, J shed 4 bases, and the junction held 4 bases outside the gene matches. CDR3 length equals 13 residues. CDR3 region: CASSTNRGETQYF. The CDR3 DNA reads TGTGCCAGCAGTACCAACAGGGGAGAGACCCAGTACTTC.

The J gene is TRBJ1-4, the V gene TRBV6-4; 9 bases match TRBD1. The CDR3 has 15 amino acids. After removal of 3 bases from V and 7 bases from J, the junction contained 6 bases not matched to a gene. Per germline, CDR1 MRHNA and CDR2 SNTAGT. CDR3 nucleotides: TGTGCCAGCAGTGATAAGGTGGACAGGGGTGAAAAACTGTTTTTT. Its protein is CASSDKVDRGEKLFF.

The V and J genes are TRBV5-1 and TRBJ1-4, with a tentative D call TRBD1 (5 bases). V was clipped by 0 bases and J by 1 base, with 10 bases between them. The length of the CDR3 is 16 residues. Per germline, CDR1 SGHRS and CDR2 YFSETQ. This chain's CDR3 is CASSLEPGQTNEKLFF. The CDR3 DNA sequence: TGCGCCAGCAGCTTGGAACCGGGGCAAACTAATGAAAAACTGTTTTTT.

This rearrangement joins TRBV18 to TRBJ1-1, with D perhaps TRBD1 (6 bases). CDR1 and CDR2 from the germline V gene are KGHSH and LQKENI. The CDR3 has 15 residues. V dropped 4 bases and J dropped 4 bases, with 16 bases sitting between them. CDR3 in DNA: TGTGCCAGCTCACAAAGGACAGCCGGGGGCACTGAAGCTTTCTTT. Protein: CASSQRTAGGTEAFF.

The chain carries TRBV5-6 and TRBJ2-5; TRBD2 is a possible D gene (5 bases). The CDR3 extends over 12 amino acids. V was cut by 5 bases and J by 2 bases, with 7 bases left in between. CDR1 and CDR2 from the germline V gene are SGHDT and YYEEEE. CDR3 nucleotides: TGTGCCAGCAGTAGACTACAAGAGACCCAGTACTTC. Protein: CASSRLQETQYF.

This chain joins TRBV4-3 and TRBJ2-3; tentative D call: TRBD1 (5 bases). The CDR3 extends over 15 amino acids. Trimming pared 3 bases from V and 0 bases from J, leaving 10 bases between. CDR1 and CDR2 (germline): LGHNA, YSLEER. As DNA, the CDR3 is TGCGCCAGCAGCCACAGGGTAACTAGCACAGATACGCAGTATTTT. It specifies CASSHRVTSTDTQYF.

V usage is TRBV7-9 and J usage is TRBJ1-1; weak D call: TRBD1 (5 bases). Germline V CDR1 and CDR2: SEHNR, FQNEAQ (reference sequence). CDR3 length equals 15 residues. Trimming took 3 bases from V and 1 from J, leaving 12 bases between them. CDR3 loop: CASSFRRQSNTEAFF. The DNA of the CDR3 is TGTGCCAGCAGCTTCCGTAGACAGTCGAACACTGAAGCTTTCTTT.

This clone was counted a few times. The gene calls are TRBV10-3 and TRBJ2-6; 7 bases are a match to TRBD1. Looked up from germline, CDR1 is ENHRY and CDR2 is SYGVKD. This CDR3 contains 17 residues. V trimming: 2 bases; J trimming: 2 bases; junction bases outside the gene matches: 6. This CDR3 is CAISEGQATTGANVLTF. The CDR3 region has the DNA TGTGCCATCAGTGAGGGACAGGCCACTACTGGGGCCAACGTCCTGACTTTC.

This clone occurred a few times. The chain has TRBV5-1 and TRBJ2-7, with 9 bases matching TRBD1. This CDR3 comprises 14 residues. The junction had 7 bases not matched to a gene; V was cut back by 6 bases and J by 3 bases. The V gene's germline CDR1 is SGHRS and CDR2 YFSETQ. The CDR3 DNA reads TGCGCCAGCAACCCGGGGACAGGGATCTACGAGCAGTACTTC. This sequence encodes CASNPGTGIYEQYF.

This clone was recorded only once. The chain employs TRBV2 and TRBJ1-4, with D unresolved. The V gene lost 7 bases and the J gene lost 8 bases, with 17 bases spanning the gap. This CDR3 spans 14 amino acids. Germline CDR1 SNHLY, CDR2 FYNNEI. CDR3 DNA sequence: TGTGCCAGCAAGTGGGGTCCAGCGGGGGAAAAACTGTTTTTT. This encodes CASKWGPAGEKLFF.

The sample holds a few counts of this clone. The chain carries TRBV29-1 and TRBJ2-1, with a tentative D call TRBD1 (6 bases). The V end was cut by 6 bases, the J end by 4 bases, with 16 bases between. This CDR3 has 14 residues. Germline-derived CDR1 and CDR2 are SQVTM and ANQGSEA. The CDR3 is CSVDDRIGYNEQFF. In DNA form, the CDR3 reads TGCAGCGTCGACGACAGGATCGGGTACAATGAGCAGTTCTTC.

The chain joins TRBV7-9 to TRBJ1-1, with no clear D. Germline V gene lookup returns CDR1 SEHNR and CDR2 FQNEAQ (reference sequence). This CDR3 has 13 residues. Trimming took 2 bases from V and 4 from J, leaving 8 bases between them. CDR3 DNA: TGTGCCAGCAGCTTATTTAAGGGCACTGAAGCTTTCTTT. Its translation is CASSLFKGTEAFF.

V and J are TRBV10-3 and TRBJ1-1; D gene unclear. The CDR3 totals 12 residues. V was pared by 4 bases and J by 4 bases, with 7 bases between. Germline CDR1 is ENHRY and CDR2 is SYGVKD. In nucleotides, the CDR3 is TGTGCCATCAGTGGATCAACCACTGAAGCTTTCTTT. Translating it yields CAISGSTTEAFF.

V gene TRBV6-5 combines with J gene TRBJ2-1; 9 nucleotides line up with TRBD2. Trimming cost V 7 bases and J 9 bases; bases outside gene matches: 7. Germline CDR1 MNHEY, CDR2 SVGAGI. The CDR3 spans 13 residues. The CDR3 protein is CASTQTAGGEQFF. For the CDR3, the DNA is TGTGCCAGCACCCAGACAGCGGGAGGTGAGCAGTTCTTC.

The chain has TRBV27 and TRBJ2-2, with TRBD1 matching 7 bases. The CDR3 runs to 13 residues. The V gene end was trimmed by 6 bases and the J gene end by 7 bases; junction bases not matched to a gene: 5. The germline CDR1 and CDR2 sequences are MNHEY and SMNVEV (reference sequence). The CDR3 sequence is CASRYRGVGELFF. The CDR3 DNA follows: TGTGCCAGCAGATACAGGGGAGTCGGGGAGCTGTTTTTT.

The V gene is TRBV2, the J gene TRBJ2-2; 8 bases are shared with TRBD1. CDR1 is SNHLY and CDR2 is FYNNEI in the germline V gene. The CDR3 contains 16 residues. V shed 0 bases, J shed 6 bases, and the junction held 6 bases outside the gene matches. The CDR3 nucleotides read TGTGCCAGCAGTGAAGCGATGGACAGGGCGGCCGGGGAGCTGTTTTTT. Translating gives CASSEAMDRAAGELFF. The variable domain in full, completed from reference TRBV2 and TRBJ2-2, reads EPEVTQTPSHQVTQMGQEVILRCVPISNHLYFYWYRQILGQKVEFLVSFYNNEISEKSEIFDDQFSVERPDGSNFTLKIRSTKLEDSAMYFCASSEAMDRAAGELFFGEGSRLTVL.

This rearrangement joins TRBV11-2 to TRBJ2-2; TRBD2 matches at 12 bases. The germline CDR1 and CDR2 sequences are SGHAT and FQNNGV. The CDR3 length is 14 residues. V trimming: 11 bases; J trimming: 6 bases; junction bases outside the gene matches: 7. The CDR3 region has the DNA TGTGCCTCACGACTAGCGGGAGTCCCCGGGGAGCTGTTTTTT. Translating it yields CASRLAGVPGELFF. Using reference TRBV11-2 and TRBJ2-2 for the parts outside the CDR3, the full variable domain is EAGVAQSPRYKIIEKRQSVAFWCNPISGHATLYWYQQILGQGPKLLIQFQNNGVVDDSQLPKDRFSAERLKGVDSTLKIQPAKLEDSAVYLCASRLAGVPGELFFGEGSRLTVL.

This clone occurred a few times. The V gene is TRBV6-6, the J gene TRBJ2-7; TRBD2 matches 14 bases. The CDR3 is made up of 14 amino acids. With 6 bases clipped from V and 7 bases from J, the junction kept 5 bases outside the gene matches. CDR1 and CDR2 (germline): MNHNY, SVGAGI (reference sequence). This CDR3 is CASRSGLAGVEQYF. DNA for the CDR3: TGTGCCAGCAGATCGGGACTAGCGGGAGTGGAGCAGTACTTC.

The rearrangement joins TRBV21-1 to TRBJ1-2. TRBV21-1 is annotated as a pseudogene. CDR3 size: 20 residues. The CDR3 is CASSKASGCVPIKRAYGYTF. The CDR3 region has the DNA TGTGCCAGCAGCAAAGCCTCGGGGTGTGTTCCAATCAAGCGCGCCTATGGCTACACCTTC.

The genes are TRBV14 and TRBJ2-7; 7 nucleotides line up with TRBD2. CDR1 is SGHDN and CDR2 is FVKESK in the germline V gene. The J segment lost 2 bases and the V segment lost 2 bases, leaving 9 bases of the junction unmatched. The CDR3 is made up of 16 amino acids. DNA of the CDR3: TGTGCCAGCAGCCAAAATCAGCGGGGATCTACCTACGAGCAGTACTTC. It specifies CASSQNQRGSTYEQYF.

The gene calls are TRBV5-4 and TRBJ2-1; D possibly corresponds to TRBD1 (5 bases). Trimming cost V 2 bases and J 5 bases, with 11 bases left between them. The length of the CDR3 is 14 residues. Germline V gives CDR1 SGHNT, CDR2 YYREEE (reference sequence). CDR3 in amino acids: CASSLRLQDNEQFF. CDR3 nucleotides: TGTGCCAGCAGCTTAAGGCTACAGGACAATGAGCAGTTCTTC.

The chain uses TRBV5-1 and TRBJ1-5; tentatively, D is TRBD1 (6 bases). This CDR3 comprises 15 residues. Trimming left V 0 bases short and J 5 bases short, with 12 bases between. The V gene's germline CDR1 is SGHRS and CDR2 YFSETQ. The DNA for the CDR3 is TGCGCCAGCAGCTTGGGTACAGGGCTATATCAGCCCCAGCATTTT. It is translated as CASSLGTGLYQPQHF.

A single count supports this clone. This chain uses TRBV9 with TRBJ2-5; D is unclear. The CDR3 sequence is 16 residues long. Trimming cost V 0 bases and J 2 bases, with 14 bases left between them. From germline, CDR1 is SGDLS and CDR2 YYNGEE. CDR3 in amino acids: CASSVGGWPGQETQYF. In nucleotides, the CDR3 is TGTGCCAGCAGCGTAGGAGGATGGCCCGGACAAGAGACCCAGTACTTC.

This rearrangement joins TRBV5-1 to TRBJ2-7; D is ambiguous. Germline V gene sequence: CDR1 SGHRS, CDR2 YFSETQ. Trimming cost V 0 bases and J 6 bases, with 4 bases left between them. The CDR3 contains 11 residues. CDR3 amino acids: CASSLGFEQYF. The CDR3 DNA sequence: TGCGCCAGCAGCTTGGGATTCGAGCAGTACTTC.

The V call is TRBV5-1, the J call TRBJ2-7; 9 positions match TRBD1. The germline V gene encodes CDR1 SGHRS and CDR2 YFSETQ. V shed 4 bases, J shed 1 base, and the junction held 9 bases outside the gene matches. The CDR3 spans 16 residues. The CDR3: CASSRHDRGASYEQYF. As DNA, the CDR3 is TGCGCCAGCAGCCGACACGACAGGGGGGCATCCTACGAGCAGTACTTC.

The rearrangement joins TRBV4-2 to TRBJ2-3, with 13 bases aligning to TRBD2. Trimming cost V 1 base and J 6 bases; bases outside gene matches: 4. There are 16 residues in the CDR3. Per the germline V gene, CDR1 is LGHNA and CDR2 is YNFKEQ. The CDR3 is CASSQGLAGGIDTQYF. CDR3 coding DNA: TGTGCCAGCAGCCAAGGACTAGCGGGGGGTATCGATACGCAGTATTTT.

The chain uses TRBV6-6 and TRBJ2-5; D is ambiguous. Trimming pared 2 bases from V and 2 bases from J, leaving 9 bases between. CDR3 length: 14 amino acids. Germline CDR1 is MNHNY and CDR2 is SVGAGI (reference sequence). The CDR3 DNA reads as TGTGCCAGCAGTTACCGCACCAGACAAGAGACCCAGTACTTC. It yields the protein CASSYRTRQETQYF.

The chain is built from TRBV5-6 and TRBJ1-4, with 7 bases matching TRBD1. Germline lookup yields CDR1 SGHDT and CDR2 YYEEEE. This CDR3 is 14 amino acids long. V dropped 4 bases and J dropped 7; count of bases not matched to a gene: 7. CDR3 protein: CASSLTGAGEKLFF. The CDR3 DNA follows: TGTGCCAGCAGCCTCACAGGGGCGGGTGAAAAACTGTTTTTT. The full variable domain, rest sourced from reference TRBV5-6 and TRBJ1-4, is DAGVTQSPTHLIKTRGQQVTLRCSPKSGHDTVSWYQQALGQGPQFIFQYYEEEERQRGNFPDRFSGHQFPNYSSELNVNALLLGDSALYLCASSLTGAGEKLFFGSGTQLSVL.

This chain links TRBV19 with TRBJ2-7; 9 nucleotides agree with TRBD2. Per the germline V gene, CDR1 is LNHDA and CDR2 is SQIVND (reference sequence). The CDR3 consists of 14 residues. The junction had 8 bases not matched to a gene; V was cut back by 5 bases and J by 6 bases. The CDR3 bases are TGTGCCAGTAGTCCACGGACTAGCGACGGCGAGCAGTACTTC. This gives the protein CASSPRTSDGEQYF.